This T cell receptor beta chain was documented in a study of identical twins. MiXCR, applied by TCRdb to the 5' RACE reads, yields one record per CDR3 protein. The profile covers around 530,000 distinct CDR3 sequences, with over 12% appearing a single time and 0.44% taken by the ten largest. This CDR3 contains 15 residues. V trimming: 0 bases; J trimming: 3 bases; junction bases outside the gene matches: 4. This clonotype has a handful of counts. These data were likewise used in another study, on yellow fever vaccine responses in identical twins.

The chain is built from TRBV6-7 and TRBJ2-7; 8 nucleotides match TRBD2. TRBV6-7 is sorted into the ORF group, with uncertain function. Sequencing input: CD4+ T cells sorted from blood. The receptor was derived from a young woman in good health. CDR3 bases: TGTGCCAGCAGTTACTCGCGGGGGGACCTCTACGAGCAGTACGTC. It codes for CASSYSRGDLYEQYV.